This TCR beta chain emerged from a study of blood T cell repertoires in COVID-19 (dated by TCRdb to the early 2020s). The study in broad terms: Samples covering the acute and convalescent phases of COVID-19 were provided by collaborators in the United States, Italy and Spain. The material from the prospective study consisted of cDNA or gDNA derived from T cells, B-cell-depleted T cells, or PBMCs. The dataset comprised deeply sampled blood TCRbeta repertoires from subjects exposed to, actively infected with, or recovered from COVID-19. The repertoires were made available in a free public database intended to serve as a resource for research on the immune response to SARS-CoV-2. The samples were drawn from two sources: the first 160 participants of the ongoing ImmuneRACE study, and about 1,300 subjects contributed by 6 global collaborators. Sample metadata almost always included a de-identified subject ID, COVID-19 status, age in years and sex. Where available, HLA class I and class II types were obtained from metadata supplied by the sample provider rather than from assay-based typing. On the study overall, not on this receptor specifically: The quantity of clinical and demographic metadata differed by source and by participant and was supplied without curation.

TCRbeta CDR3 regions were amplified from genomic DNA using the immunoSEQ Assay, a bias-controlled multiplex PCR. On the authors' methods: The number of nucleated cells in each sample was estimated by amplification of reference gene primers within the assay. To quantify the absolute abundance of each unique TCRbeta CDR3 rearrangement, sequence reads were collapsed and filtered. For each sample, productive Simpson clonality was calculated as the square root of Simpson's diversity index across productive rearrangements. TCRdb provides this immuneACCESS table in a form limited to in-frame rearrangements. Some clones are lacking; in checked studies, under half of them reflect an unresolved V gene, and why the rest are absent is not known. The DNA gave D and trimming, while V, J and clone size come from that table. The sample yields fewer than 70,000 clones; 75% to 90% were counted once. Roughly 2.7% of the sample rests with the top ten.

Of note for this clone: Its antigen is currently not known. No qualities accompany the bases; no much larger clone lies one base away.

A distance of 7 bases separates the germline ends of V and J, which lose 0 bases and 10 bases respectively. Per the germline V gene, MNHNS is the CDR1 and SASEGT is the CDR2. There are 11 amino acids in the CDR3, from cysteine to valine inclusive. The DNA shown is the 33-base CDR3, in frame from base 1. Collaborating institutions collected whole blood in K2EDTA tubes following their own protocols. For TCRbeta analysis, collaborator samples were shipped as frozen whole blood, as isolated PBMCs, or as DNA extracted from either sample type. The specimen sequenced was peripheral blood. The sequence links TRBV6-1 to TRBJ2-7; the D gene cannot be resolved reliably. The TCR comes from a man in his forties or fifties with acute or convalescent COVID-19. The CDR3 is CASSEASVQYV. In nucleotide form, the sequence is TGTGCCAGCAGTGAAGCGTCGGTCCAGTACGTC.